This T cell receptor beta chain was sequenced in a study of blood T cell repertoires in COVID-19. Whole-study context: The samples span acute and convalescent COVID-19 from the United States, Italy and Spain.

Everyone who took part was roughly 18 to 90 years old, and they came from 24 US areas. Either two negative PCRs, clearance, or symptom resolution qualified Cohort 3 donors as recovered. Measured with immunoSEQ multiplex PCR; TCRdb has only the in-frame clones, and not every one. Found here are 130,000 or so clones, about 80% of them singletons; the top ten hold approximately 10%. The CDR3 spans 13 residues. Deletions cut 6 bases from V and 8 bases from J, with 14 bases between. From germline, CDR1 is SNHLY and CDR2 FYNNEI. The sequence was collected from a man aged 50 to 59 who had recovered from COVID-19. The sequenced sample consisted of PBMCs or T cells enriched from blood (not recorded which). This chain joins TRBV2 and TRBJ2-1; D remains unclear. CDR3: CASRTTMMDEQFF. For the CDR3, the DNA is TGTGCCAGCAGGACGACAATGATGGATGAGCAGTTCTTC.